This T cell receptor beta chain was sequenced during a study of blood T cell repertoires in COVID-19. Generated by immunoSEQ multiplex PCR, the TCRdb table keeps only in-frame clones and is missing some. The table shows tens of thousands of clones, with 80% to 90% occurring only once. Looked up from germline, CDR1 is SGHVS and CDR2 is FQNEAQ. Trimming took off 6 bases at V and 5 bases at J, with 20 bases between the two ends. The CDR3 covers 16 residues. Material for sequencing was peripheral blood. The rearrangement joins TRBV7-8 to TRBJ2-1; possible D gene TRBD2, 6 bases. This sequence originates from a man aged 60 to 69 with acute or convalescent COVID-19. For the CDR3, the DNA is TGTGCCAGCAGGACCCCCTGGGGGGAGCTCGACAATGAGCAGTTCTTC. Translation: CASRTPWGELDNEQFF.